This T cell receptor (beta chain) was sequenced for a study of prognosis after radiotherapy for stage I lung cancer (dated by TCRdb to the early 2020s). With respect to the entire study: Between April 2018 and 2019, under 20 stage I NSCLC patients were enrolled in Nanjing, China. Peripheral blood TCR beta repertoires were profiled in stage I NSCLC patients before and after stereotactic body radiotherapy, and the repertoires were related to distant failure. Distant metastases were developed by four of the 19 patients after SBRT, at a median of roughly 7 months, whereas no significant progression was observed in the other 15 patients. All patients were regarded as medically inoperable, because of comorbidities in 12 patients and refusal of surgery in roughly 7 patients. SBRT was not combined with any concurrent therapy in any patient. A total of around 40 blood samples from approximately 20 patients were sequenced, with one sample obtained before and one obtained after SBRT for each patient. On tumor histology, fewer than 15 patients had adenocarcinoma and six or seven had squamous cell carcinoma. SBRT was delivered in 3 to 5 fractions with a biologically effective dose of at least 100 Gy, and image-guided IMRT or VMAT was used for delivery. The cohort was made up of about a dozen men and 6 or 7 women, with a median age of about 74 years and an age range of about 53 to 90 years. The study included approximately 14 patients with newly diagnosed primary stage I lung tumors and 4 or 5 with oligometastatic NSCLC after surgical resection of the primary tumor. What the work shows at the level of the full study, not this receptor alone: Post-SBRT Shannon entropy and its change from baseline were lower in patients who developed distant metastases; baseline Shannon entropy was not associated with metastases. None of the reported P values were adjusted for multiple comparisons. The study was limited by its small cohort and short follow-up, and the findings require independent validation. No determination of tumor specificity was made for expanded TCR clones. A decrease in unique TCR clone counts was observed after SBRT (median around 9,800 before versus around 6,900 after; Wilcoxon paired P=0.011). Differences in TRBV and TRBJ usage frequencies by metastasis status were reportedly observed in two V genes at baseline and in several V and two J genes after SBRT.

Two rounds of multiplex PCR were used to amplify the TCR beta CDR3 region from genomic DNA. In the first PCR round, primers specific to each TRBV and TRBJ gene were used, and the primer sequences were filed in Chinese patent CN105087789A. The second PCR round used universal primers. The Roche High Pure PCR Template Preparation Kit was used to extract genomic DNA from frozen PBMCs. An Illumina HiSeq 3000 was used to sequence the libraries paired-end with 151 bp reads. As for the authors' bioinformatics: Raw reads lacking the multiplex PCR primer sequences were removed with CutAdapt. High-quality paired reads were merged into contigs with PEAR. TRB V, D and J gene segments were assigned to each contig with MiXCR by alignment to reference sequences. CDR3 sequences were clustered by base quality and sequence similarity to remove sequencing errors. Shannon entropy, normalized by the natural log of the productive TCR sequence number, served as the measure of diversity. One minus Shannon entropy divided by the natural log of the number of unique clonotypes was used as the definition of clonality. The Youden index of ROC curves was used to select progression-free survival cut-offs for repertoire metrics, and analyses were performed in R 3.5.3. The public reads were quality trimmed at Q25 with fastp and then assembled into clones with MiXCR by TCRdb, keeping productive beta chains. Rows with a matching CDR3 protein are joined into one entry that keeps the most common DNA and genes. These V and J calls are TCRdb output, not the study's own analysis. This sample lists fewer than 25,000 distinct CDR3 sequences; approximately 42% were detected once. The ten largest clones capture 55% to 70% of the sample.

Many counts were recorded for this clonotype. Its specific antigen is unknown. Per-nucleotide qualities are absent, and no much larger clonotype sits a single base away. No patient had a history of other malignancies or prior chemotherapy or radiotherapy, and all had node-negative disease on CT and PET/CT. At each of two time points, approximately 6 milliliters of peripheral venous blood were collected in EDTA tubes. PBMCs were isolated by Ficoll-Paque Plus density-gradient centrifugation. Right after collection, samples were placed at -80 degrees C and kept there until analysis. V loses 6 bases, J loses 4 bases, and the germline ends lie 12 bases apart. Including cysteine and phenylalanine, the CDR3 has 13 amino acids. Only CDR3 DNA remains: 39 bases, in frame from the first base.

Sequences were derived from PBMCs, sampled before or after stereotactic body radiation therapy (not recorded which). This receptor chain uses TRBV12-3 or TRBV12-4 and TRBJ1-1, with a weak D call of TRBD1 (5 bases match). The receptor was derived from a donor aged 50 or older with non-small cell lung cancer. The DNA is TGTGCCAGCAGCGCAGGGCGCGGCACTGAAGCTTTCTTT. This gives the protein CASSAGRGTEAFF.